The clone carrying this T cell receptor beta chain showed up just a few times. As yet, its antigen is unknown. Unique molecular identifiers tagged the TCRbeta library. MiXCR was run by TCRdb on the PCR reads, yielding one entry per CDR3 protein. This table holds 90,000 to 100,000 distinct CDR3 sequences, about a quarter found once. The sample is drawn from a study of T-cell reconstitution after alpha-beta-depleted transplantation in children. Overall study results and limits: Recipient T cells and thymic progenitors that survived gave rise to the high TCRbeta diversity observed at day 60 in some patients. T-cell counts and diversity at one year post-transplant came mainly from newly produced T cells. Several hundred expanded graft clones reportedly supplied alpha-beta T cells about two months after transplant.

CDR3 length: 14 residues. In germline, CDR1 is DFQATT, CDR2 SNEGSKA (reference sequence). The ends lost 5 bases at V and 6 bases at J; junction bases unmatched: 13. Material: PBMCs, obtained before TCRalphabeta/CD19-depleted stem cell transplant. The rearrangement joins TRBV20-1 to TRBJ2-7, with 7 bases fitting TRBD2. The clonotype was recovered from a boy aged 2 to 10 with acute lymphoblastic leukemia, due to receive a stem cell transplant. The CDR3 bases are TGCAGTGCTCTGCCTAGCGGAGACGGTCGCGAGCAGTACTTC. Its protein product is CSALPSGDGREQYF.